These 10 T cell receptor beta chains originate from one sample sequenced in a study of cytomegalovirus exposure and HLA in healthy donors. The assay was immunoSEQ multiplex PCR, and TCRdb's table has in-frame clones only and misses some. The data show over 110,000 clones, around nine tenths seen once. The sequencing sample was made of PBMCs. These TCRs come from a man between 18 and 29 years old in good health and CMV-seropositive.

The V call is TRBV6-5, the J call TRBJ2-7; D remains ambiguous. The CDR3 is 16 residues long. The germline gives CDR1 MNHEY, CDR2 SVGAGI. Trimming took 2 bases from V and 2 from J, leaving 16 bases between them. This CDR3 reads CASSYTPADQAYEQYF. The CDR3 DNA is TGTGCCAGCAGTTACACCCCGGCGGATCAAGCCTACGAGCAGTACTTC.

V gene TRBV6-1 combines with J gene TRBJ2-7; 8 bases are a match to TRBD1. The CDR3 totals 16 residues. Trimming removed 1 base from V and 1 base from J; junction bases left unmatched: 6. CDR1 MNHNS and CDR2 SASEGT come from the germline V gene. CDR3 in DNA: TGTGCCAGCAGTGAAGGGGGGGACAGGTTTTCCTACGAGCAGTACTTC. It yields the protein CASSEGGDRFSYEQYF.

The chain joins TRBV9 to TRBJ2-2; 9 nucleotides line up with TRBD1. In germline, CDR1 is SGDLS, CDR2 YYNGEE. This CDR3 spans 18 amino acids. V dropped 4 bases and J dropped 7; count of bases not matched to a gene: 17. The CDR3 loop reads CASSPRLGQGPPFGELFF. The CDR3 bases are TGTGCCAGCAGCCCCCGGTTGGGACAGGGCCCACCCTTCGGGGAGCTGTTTTTT.

The chain recombines TRBV7-9 with TRBJ1-4; 8 bases line up with TRBD1. This CDR3 region has 16 residues. The junction had 9 bases not matched to a gene; V was cut back by 6 bases and J by 3 bases. Germline CDR1 is SEHNR and CDR2 is FQNEAQ (reference sequence). As DNA, the CDR3 is TGTGCCAGCAGTTTCCAGGGGGCGCATCCTAATGAAAAACTGTTTTTT. Translation gives CASSFQGAHPNEKLFF.

The V gene is TRBV10-3, the J gene TRBJ1-2, with TRBD1 identical over 11 bases. Losses at the gene ends were 0 bases for V and 8 bases for J; bases not matched to a gene: 5. The germline gives CDR1 ENHRY, CDR2 SYGVKD. The CDR3 is 15 amino acids. The CDR3 sequence: CAISESRTGGWGYTF. The CDR3 bases are TGTGCCATCAGTGAGTCCAGGACAGGGGGCTGGGGCTACACCTTC.

CDR3 coding DNA: TGTGCCAGCAGCCTTGACAGGGATTATGGCTACACCTTC. Translated, it gives CASSLDRDYGYTF. The gene calls are TRBV5-4 and TRBJ1-2; 7 nucleotides match TRBD1. The V gene end was trimmed by 4 bases and the J gene end by 5 bases; junction bases not matched to a gene: 5. This CDR3 comprises 13 residues. Germline loops: CDR1 SGHNT, CDR2 YYREEE (reference sequence).

CDR3 nucleotides: TGTGCTAGTGGGCGGGGAGCCTACGAGCAGTACTTC. Encoded protein: CASGRGAYEQYF. J is TRBJ2-7 and V is TRBV12-5, with TRBD2 as a possible D gene (6 bases). Germline CDR1 and CDR2: LGHNT and FRNRAP. The V end lost 6 bases, the J end lost 2 bases, and 8 bases lay between the germline ends. CDR3 length: 12 residues.

This clone has a single count. The rearrangement uses TRBV6-4 and TRBJ1-5; 7 bases match TRBD1. Trimming cost V 9 bases and J 5 bases; bases outside gene matches: 7. The CDR3 spans 13 residues. Per the germline V gene, CDR1 is MRHNA and CDR2 is SNTAGT. The CDR3: CASAIQGDQPQHF. In nucleotides, the CDR3 is TGTGCCAGTGCCATTCAGGGGGATCAGCCCCAGCATTTT.

J is TRBJ1-2 and V is TRBV19; 9 bases are shared with TRBD1. Trimming at V came to 6 bases and at J to 1 base, leaving 0 bases not matched to a gene. Germline-derived CDR1 and CDR2 are LNHDA and SQIVND (reference sequence). This CDR3 comprises 13 residues. The CDR3 sequence: CASRTGGNYGYTF. The CDR3 nucleotides read TGTGCCAGTAGGACAGGGGGTAACTATGGCTACACCTTC.

This clone appeared a single time. The chain carries TRBV7-8 and TRBJ1-2; TRBD1 aligns across 9 bases. Losses at the gene ends were 6 bases for V and 7 bases for J; bases not matched to a gene: 6. This CDR3 contains 13 residues. The germline CDR1 and CDR2 sequences are SGHVS and FQNEAQ. The CDR3 DNA is TGTGCCAGCAGTCGGGACAGGGAGCGTGGCTACACCTTC. It codes for CASSRDRERGYTF. Looking up the rest from reference TRBV7-8 and TRBJ1-2 gives the full variable domain: GAGVSQSPRYKVAKRGQDVALRCDPISGHVSLFWYQQALGQGPEFLTYFQNEAQLDKSGLPSDRFFAERPEGSVSTLKIQRTQQEDSAVYLCASSRDRERGYTFGSGTRLTVV.